The 30 T cell receptor beta chains given below trace back to one sample, sequenced in a study of blood T cell repertoires in COVID-19. The table came from immunoSEQ multiplex PCR; TCRdb's copy has only in-frame clones and leaves some out. The data hold 50,000 to 60,000 clones, with approximately 91% observed a single time. Input material: peripheral blood. Receptor source: a man aged 55 to 70 with active COVID-19.

This clone was detected a few times. The chain has TRBV6-1 and TRBJ2-7; 10 nucleotides line up with TRBD2. The CDR3 runs 16 residues. Germline CDR1 reads MNHNS; CDR2 reads SASEGT. The junction had 9 bases not matched to a gene; V was cut back by 4 bases and J by 3 bases. The CDR3 DNA follows: TGTGCCAGCAGTGCCGCCGGGACTAGCGTTGTCTACGAGCAGTACTTC. Its protein product is CASSAAGTSVVYEQYF.

This sequence joins TRBV19 and TRBJ2-7; D possibly corresponds to TRBD2 (6 bases). CDR3 length: 12 amino acids. The germline V and J ends were trimmed by 3 bases and 4 bases, with 7 bases remaining between them. Germline CDR1 is LNHDA and CDR2 is SQIVND (reference sequence). CDR3 loop: CASSMEGYEQYF. CDR3 coding DNA: TGTGCCAGTAGTATGGAGGGTTACGAGCAGTACTTC.

The chain carries TRBV9 and TRBJ2-7; 9 bases map to TRBD1. Losses at the gene ends were 3 bases for V and 2 bases for J; bases not matched to a gene: 12. This CDR3 is built from 17 residues. Germline CDR1 and CDR2: SGDLS and YYNGEE. CDR3 region: CASSDPLQGQGPYEQYF. Here the CDR3 DNA reads TGTGCCAGCAGCGACCCCCTGCAGGGACAGGGCCCCTACGAGCAGTACTTC.

This clone is a singleton in its sample. The chain recombines TRBV7-3 with TRBJ2-3, with 10 bases that match TRBD2. Looked up from germline, CDR1 is SGHTA and CDR2 is FQGTGA. The CDR3 is 16 residues long. Trimming cost V 5 bases and J 4 bases; bases outside gene matches: 9. This CDR3 is CASSPLAGAISDTQYF. CDR3 DNA: TGTGCCAGCAGCCCTCTAGCGGGAGCGATTTCAGATACGCAGTATTTT.

V is TRBV7-3 and J is TRBJ2-2; 10 bases line up with TRBD1. Trimming took 5 bases from V and 2 from J; bases not matched to a gene: 5. CDR1 SGHTA and CDR2 FQGTGA come from the germline V gene. This CDR3 is built from 16 residues. The DNA of the CDR3 is TGTGCCAGCAGCGCCGACAGGGGGCCCAACACCGGGGAGCTGTTTTTT. This codes for CASSADRGPNTGELFF. Filled out from reference TRBV7-3 and TRBJ2-2, the complete variable domain reads GAGVSQTPSNKVTEKGKYVELRCDPISGHTALYWYRQSLGQGPEFLIYFQGTGAADDSGLPNDRFFAVRPEGSVSTLKIQRTERGDSAVYLCASSADRGPNTGELFFGEGSRLTVL.

The gene calls are TRBV30 and TRBJ1-2, with D tentatively TRBD1 (5 bases). The V gene's germline CDR1 is GTSNPN and CDR2 SVGIG (reference sequence). The CDR3 contains 14 residues. Between the trimmed V and J ends, which lost 1 base and 4 bases, there was a span of 13 bases. CDR3 loop: CAWSAPRQTYGYTF. The CDR3, as DNA: TGTGCCTGGAGTGCCCCTCGACAGACCTATGGCTACACCTTC.

The chain joins TRBV12-3 or TRBV12-4 to TRBJ2-4; TRBD2 agrees at 7 bases. Losses at the gene ends were 6 bases for V and 11 bases for J; bases not matched to a gene: 7. The CDR3 is 12 amino acids. The CDR3: CASSPGLKVQYF. CDR3 nucleotide sequence: TGTGCCAGCAGCCCGGGACTAAAAGTTCAGTACTTC.

V gene TRBV27 combines with J gene TRBJ2-7, with D perhaps TRBD1 (5 bases). The germline V gene encodes CDR1 MNHEY and CDR2 SMNVEV (reference sequence). There are 14 residues in the CDR3. Trimming stripped 2 bases from V and 3 bases from J, with 11 bases between. CDR3 residues: CASSLGDSHYEQYF. Here the CDR3 DNA reads TGTGCCAGCAGTTTAGGAGACAGCCACTACGAGCAGTACTTC.

This clone showed up just a few times. The V and J genes are TRBV5-4 and TRBJ1-3; D unclear. Germline values: CDR1 SGHNT, CDR2 YYREEE (reference sequence). Trimming took off 3 bases at V and 0 bases at J, with 4 bases between the two ends. This CDR3 is 13 amino acids long. CDR3 amino acids: CASSSDSGNTIYF. The CDR3 bases are TGTGCCAGCAGCTCAGACTCTGGAAACACCATATATTTT. Full variable domain (rest looked up from reference TRBV5-4 and TRBJ1-3): ETGVTQSPTHLIKTRGQQVTLRCSSQSGHNTVSWYQQALGQGPQFIFQYYREEENGRGNFPPRFSGLQFPNYSSELNVNALELDDSALYLCASSSDSGNTIYFGEGSWLTVV.

The chain couples TRBV11-3 to TRBJ2-2, with 9 bases aligning to TRBD1. V was pared by 2 bases and J by 4 bases, with 2 bases of the junction left unmatched. CDR3 size: 15 residues. CDR1 SGHNT and CDR2 YENEEA come from the germline V gene. The CDR3, as DNA: TGTGCCAGCAGCTTACCGGGACAGGGCACCGGGGAGCTGTTTTTT. Its translation: CASSLPGQGTGELFF.

The V and J genes are TRBV9 and TRBJ2-6, with 8 nucleotides matching TRBD1. Germline V gene sequence: CDR1 SGDLS, CDR2 YYNGEE. The CDR3 is 19 residues long. With V trimmed by 0 bases and J by 0 bases, 8 bases remained unmatched. The CDR3 sequence is CASSVGPGQDYSGANVLTF. CDR3 in DNA: TGTGCCAGCAGCGTAGGCCCGGGACAGGACTACTCTGGGGCCAACGTCCTGACTTTC.

This chain uses TRBV19 with TRBJ2-7; 9 positions match TRBD2. Trimming at V came to 10 bases and at J to 7 bases, leaving 5 bases not matched to a gene. Germline V lookup: CDR1 LNHDA, CDR2 SQIVND (reference sequence). The CDR3 has 11 amino acids. The CDR3 DNA follows: TGTGCCACCCTAGCGGGAAAGGAGCAGTACTTC. Translation: CATLAGKEQYF.

The J gene is TRBJ2-1, the V gene TRBV5-1; 8 nucleotides align to TRBD1. The ends lost 4 bases at V and 3 bases at J; junction bases unmatched: 9. Germline V gene data show CDR1 as SGHRS and CDR2 as YFSETQ. This CDR3 contains 16 residues. Written as DNA, the CDR3 is TGCGCCAGCAGCATCTCGGGACAGGTCAACTACAATGAGCAGTTCTTC. Encoded protein: CASSISGQVNYNEQFF.

The chain couples TRBV28 to TRBJ1-4; a possible D gene is TRBD1 (5 bases). Germline lookup yields CDR1 MDHEN and CDR2 SYDVKM. V dropped 4 bases and J dropped 3 bases, with 12 bases sitting between them. This CDR3 contains 15 residues. The CDR3 is CASSYIGGANEKLFF. Written as DNA, the CDR3 is TGTGCCAGCAGTTATATCGGGGGTGCTAATGAAAAACTGTTTTTT.

The chain has TRBV7-9 and TRBJ2-7; a possible D gene is TRBD2 (6 bases). The germline V and J ends were trimmed by 4 bases and 2 bases, with 18 bases remaining between them. This CDR3 region has 16 residues. The germline gives CDR1 SEHNR, CDR2 FQNEAQ (reference sequence). Here the CDR3 DNA reads TGTGCCAGCAGCTCCCCATGGGACTCAGCTCCCTACGAGCAGTACTTC. The encoded protein is CASSSPWDSAPYEQYF.

The V gene is TRBV12-5, the J gene TRBJ2-1; D might be TRBD2 (5 bases). Deletions cut 6 bases from V and 6 bases from J, with 15 bases between. The CDR3 has 14 amino acids. CDR1 and CDR2 from the germline V gene are LGHNT and FRNRAP. For the CDR3, the DNA is TGTGCTAGTGGCCTAGGACTTCTCCCCAATGAGCAGTTCTTC. Its translation is CASGLGLLPNEQFF.

This chain links TRBV27 with TRBJ2-7, with 10 bases matching TRBD2. This CDR3 has 14 residues. Germline V gene data show CDR1 as MNHEY and CDR2 as SMNVEV (reference sequence). V shed 6 bases and J 2 bases; nucleotides not matched to a gene: 4. In DNA form, the CDR3 reads TGTGCCAGCAGGGGCAGCGGGAGGGCCTACGAGCAGTACTTC. Protein sequence: CASRGSGRAYEQYF.

The chain uses TRBV5-4 and TRBJ2-5; the D is unclear. V lost 0 bases and J lost 1, with 7 bases in between. The germline CDR1 and CDR2 sequences are SGHNT and YYREEE (reference sequence). This CDR3 has 14 amino acids. The CDR3 coding sequence is TGTGCCAGCAGCTTGGGTGGCTTCCAAGAGACCCAGTACTTC. It is translated as CASSLGGFQETQYF.

This chain connects TRBV10-3 to TRBJ1-1; TRBD1 matches at 7 bases. CDR3 length equals 14 residues. From germline, CDR1 is ENHRY and CDR2 SYGVKD. J was trimmed by 1 base and V by 7 bases; bases with no gene match: 6. CDR3 sequence reads: CAITSGQQNTEAFF. DNA for the CDR3: TGTGCCATCACCTCGGGACAGCAGAACACTGAAGCTTTCTTT.

There are a few counts of this clone. The genes are TRBV5-1 and TRBJ1-5, with D unresolved. Trimming took off 7 bases at V and 0 bases at J, with 8 bases between the two ends. There are 13 residues in the CDR3. Germline V lookup: CDR1 SGHRS, CDR2 YFSETQ. The CDR3 DNA follows: TGCGCCAGCGCCCTAGATAGCAATCAGCCCCAGCATTTT. Amino acids: CASALDSNQPQHF.

The J gene is TRBJ2-3, the V gene TRBV20-1, with D possibly TRBD1 on 5 matching bases. CDR1 and CDR2 (germline): DFQATT, SNEGSKA (reference sequence). CDR3 length: 14 amino acids. V dropped 3 bases and J dropped 3 bases, with 13 bases sitting between them. CDR3 bases: TGCAGTGCTAGTGGGGCAGACGCTACAGATACGCAGTATTTT. This encodes CSASGADATDTQYF.

The chain combines TRBV19 with TRBJ1-1, with D unclear. The CDR3 has 14 residues. Germline V CDR1 and CDR2: LNHDA, SQIVND (reference sequence). The V end was cut by 5 bases, the J end by 4 bases, with 14 bases between. The chain's CDR3 is CASSHNTRSTEAFF. The DNA of the CDR3 is TGTGCCAGTAGTCACAACACCCGAAGCACTGAAGCTTTCTTT. Full variable domain (outside the CDR3, taken from reference TRBV19 and TRBJ1-1): DGGITQSPKYLFRKEGQNVTLSCEQNLNHDAMYWYRQDPGQGLRLIYYSQIVNDFQKGDIAEGYSVSREKKESFPLTVTSAQKNPTAFYLCASSHNTRSTEAFFGQGTRLTVV.

The V gene is TRBV5-1, the J gene TRBJ1-5; 10 nucleotides agree with TRBD1. CDR1 is SGHRS, CDR2 YFSETQ, per germline. There are 15 residues in the CDR3. The junction had 3 bases not matched to a gene; V was cut back by 5 bases and J by 1 base. The CDR3 protein is CASRATGGSNQPQHF. DNA for the CDR3: TGCGCCAGCAGGGCGACAGGGGGCAGCAATCAGCCCCAGCATTTT.

J is TRBJ1-1 and V is TRBV19; possibly TRBD1 for D (5 bases). This CDR3 comprises 14 residues. CDR1 is LNHDA and CDR2 is SQIVND in the germline V gene (reference sequence). V shed 7 bases and J shed 6 bases, with 18 bases lying between them. CDR3 in amino acids: CASTLSAGWAEAFF. CDR3 coding DNA: TGTGCCAGTACCCTCTCGGCAGGGTGGGCTGAAGCTTTCTTT.

The genes are TRBV30 and TRBJ2-3; 9 bases align to TRBD2. Germline CDR1 reads GTSNPN; CDR2 reads SVGIG (reference sequence). Germline trimming cut 2 bases from V and 5 bases from J; bases unmatched to any gene: 8. There are 15 residues in the CDR3. This chain's CDR3 is CAWSRSGRKEDTQYF. For the CDR3, the DNA is TGTGCCTGGAGTCGAAGCGGGAGGAAAGAAGATACGCAGTATTTT.

This clone has a handful of counts. This chain joins TRBV19 and TRBJ2-7, with 8 bases matching TRBD2. The ends lost 5 bases at V and 6 bases at J; junction bases unmatched: 9. Germline V gene lookup returns CDR1 LNHDA and CDR2 SQIVND (reference sequence). CDR3 length equals 14 residues. Written as DNA, the CDR3 is TGTGCCAGTAGTCTTCCGGGACTAGTGACCGAGCAGTACTTC. This translates into CASSLPGLVTEQYF.

The chain has TRBV7-2 and TRBJ2-7; TRBD2 matches 10 bases. The V gene's germline CDR1 is SGHTA and CDR2 FQGNSA. This CDR3 has 15 amino acids. The junction had 6 bases not matched to a gene; V was cut back by 5 bases and J by 2 bases. CDR3 in amino acids: CASSQPGLATYEQYF. The DNA for the CDR3 is TGTGCCAGCAGCCAACCGGGACTAGCGACCTACGAGCAGTACTTC.

The chain links TRBV27 to TRBJ2-3; TRBD2 matches 7 bases. Germline values: CDR1 MNHEY, CDR2 SMNVEV (reference sequence). This CDR3 has 16 amino acids. V shed 8 bases, J shed 3 bases, and the junction held 14 bases outside the gene matches. The CDR3 protein is CASAPFGGRRTDTQYF. The CDR3 DNA reads as TGTGCCAGCGCACCCTTCGGGGGGAGGAGGACAGATACGCAGTATTTT.

V gene TRBV30 combines with J gene TRBJ1-1; no reliable D call. V was pared by 4 bases and J by 10 bases, with 13 bases between. Germline V lookup: CDR1 GTSNPN, CDR2 SVGIG (reference sequence). The CDR3 is made up of 11 amino acids. CDR3 protein: CAWKSGGRAFF. The CDR3 region has the DNA TGTGCCTGGAAAAGTGGAGGGAGAGCTTTCTTT.

The genes are TRBV5-4 and TRBJ2-6, with D perhaps matching TRBD2 (5 bases). Trimming took off 5 bases at V and 2 bases at J, with 11 bases between the two ends. The CDR3 contains 15 residues. CDR1 and CDR2 (germline): SGHNT, YYREEE (reference sequence). The CDR3 sequence: CASSSAGAGANVLTF. The CDR3 DNA is TGTGCCAGCAGTTCCGCCGGGGCTGGGGCCAACGTCCTGACTTTC.